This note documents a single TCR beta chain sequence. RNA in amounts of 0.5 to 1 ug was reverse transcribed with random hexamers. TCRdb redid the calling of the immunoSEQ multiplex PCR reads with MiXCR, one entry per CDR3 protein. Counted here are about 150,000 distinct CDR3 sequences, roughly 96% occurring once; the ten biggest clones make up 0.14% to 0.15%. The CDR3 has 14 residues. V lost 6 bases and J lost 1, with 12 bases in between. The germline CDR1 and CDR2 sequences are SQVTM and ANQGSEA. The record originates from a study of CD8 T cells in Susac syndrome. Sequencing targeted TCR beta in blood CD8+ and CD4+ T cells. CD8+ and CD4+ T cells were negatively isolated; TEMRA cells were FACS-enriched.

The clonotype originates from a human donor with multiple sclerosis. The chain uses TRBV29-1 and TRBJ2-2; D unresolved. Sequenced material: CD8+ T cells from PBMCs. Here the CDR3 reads CSVVLGMNTGELFF. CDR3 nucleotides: TGCAGCGTGGTACTGGGCATGAACACCGGGGAGCTGTTTTTT.